This entry concerns a single TCR beta chain. Its target is not known. A much larger clonotype is one base distant, so this may be a read error. This entry is derived from a study of tumor-infiltrating lymphocytes in primary liver carcinoma. With a constant-region primer, TCR beta cDNA was made from 450 to 550 ng of total RNA. Nested multiplex PCR, run for three rounds with slightly modified ARM-PCR, yielded TCR beta libraries. For approximately 9 cycles apiece, the opening two PCR rounds ran with TRBV1-TRBV30 forward primers and a C-beta reverse primer. Via MiXCR, TCRdb re-called the multiplex PCR reads, giving one row per CDR3 protein. The sample yields about 200,000 distinct CDR3 sequences, about 61% seen once. Findings and limits, study-wide: In tumor-adjacent and tumor-blood pairs, overlap was lower than in tumor region pairs.

V was shortened by 1 base and J by 7 bases, with 17 bases between the two germline ends. CDR1 SGHRS and CDR2 YFSETQ come from the germline V gene. The CDR3 length is 15 residues. The source of the blood RNA was unsorted whole blood, and germline DNA was extracted as well. Sequenced material: peripheral blood. The chain couples TRBV5-1 to TRBJ2-5; tentatively, D is TRBD1 (5 bases). The sequence was collected from a woman in her fifties or sixties with primary liver carcinoma and hepatitis B virus infection. The CDR3 nucleotides read TGCGCCAGCAGCTTGCAGGGATCCTCCGGAGCGACCCAGTACTTC. It translates to CASSLQGSSGATQYF.